What follows are 27 T cell receptor beta chains derived from one specimen sequenced in a study of response to subunit inactivated influenza vaccine. TCRdb re-analysed the RT-PCR reads in MiXCR, keeping a single row per CDR3 protein. The sample records hundreds of thousands of distinct CDR3 sequences, 10% to 15% being singletons. Sequencing used PBMCs from blood, obtained on the day of vaccination. The source of these receptors is a man aged 50-59 years who received an inactivated influenza vaccine.

This clonotype turned up a few times. This chain links TRBV2 with TRBJ2-1, with D perhaps TRBD2 (7 bases). Per germline, CDR1 SNHLY and CDR2 FYNNEI. Trimming removed 5 bases from V and 2 bases from J, with 13 bases in between. This CDR3 region has 15 residues. The CDR3 is CASSLGRGPYNEQFF. The CDR3 DNA sequence: TGTGCCAGCAGTCTGGGGCGGGGGCCCTACAATGAGCAGTTCTTC.

The sample holds a few counts of this clonotype. The rearrangement uses TRBV25-1 and TRBJ2-5; D unresolved. Germline CDR1 MGHDK, CDR2 SYGVNS. V gave up 4 bases and J gave up 5 bases, with 20 bases separating them. The length of the CDR3 is 16 residues. The CDR3: CASSAPLGRLTETQYF. For the CDR3, the DNA is TGTGCCAGCAGTGCCCCCCTTGGACGGCTCACGGAGACCCAGTACTTC.

The V call is TRBV11-2, the J call TRBJ2-5; D not certain. Germline CDR1 reads SGHAT; CDR2 reads FQNNGV. Deletions cut 2 bases from V and 5 bases from J, with 12 bases between. This CDR3 has 14 residues. The CDR3, as DNA: TGTGCCAGCAGCTTATTGTCGGGTGGGGAGACCCAGTACTTC. Translation: CASSLLSGGETQYF.

This clonotype turned up a few times. The V gene is TRBV20-1, the J gene TRBJ2-3; D not resolved. CDR1 and CDR2 (germline): DFQATT, SNEGSKA (reference sequence). Between the trimmed V and J ends, which lost 3 bases and 2 bases, there was a span of 9 bases. The CDR3 covers 13 residues. In nucleotides, the CDR3 is TGCAGTGCTAGTACGATTTACACAGATACGCAGTATTTT. This codes for CSASTIYTDTQYF.

As regards this clonotype: A much larger clone differs by one base, so this may be a read error. The chain couples TRBV7-9 to TRBJ2-4; D uncertain. The CDR3 is made up of 16 amino acids. The V gene lost 3 bases and the J gene lost 2 bases, with 14 bases spanning the gap. Germline lookup yields CDR1 SEHNR and CDR2 FQNEAQ (reference sequence). CDR3: CASSFAPTETKNIQYF. The CDR3 nucleotides are TGTGCCAGCAGCTTCGCCCCTACGGAAACCAAAAACATTCAGTACTTC.

The rearrangement links TRBV20-1 to TRBJ2-1; D is tentatively TRBD1 or TRBD2 (5 bases each). This CDR3 has 14 residues. Trimming shortened V by 7 bases and J by 6 bases, and 19 bases separated the two germline ends. Germline V gene data show CDR1 as DFQATT and CDR2 as SNEGSKA (reference sequence). CDR3: CSGFPGRGSNEQFF. In nucleotides, the CDR3 is TGCAGTGGCTTCCCGGGACGAGGCTCCAATGAGCAGTTCTTC.

This clonotype was seen a few times. The chain uses TRBV12-3 or TRBV12-4 and TRBJ1-2, with D tentatively TRBD1 (5 bases). The germline V and J ends were trimmed by 7 bases and 3 bases, with 18 bases remaining between them. CDR3 length: 15 residues. The DNA of the CDR3 is TGTGCCAGCACTATACCGGGGACTGCTTACTATGGCTACACCTTC. Protein: CASTIPGTAYYGYTF.

The chain joins TRBV10-3 to TRBJ1-5, with D possibly being TRBD1 (6 bases). The germline gives CDR1 ENHRY, CDR2 SYGVKD. Trimming removed 5 bases from V and 5 bases from J, with 10 bases in between. The CDR3 runs to 13 residues. CDR3 bases: TGTGCCATCAGTAGGGACAACTATCAGCCCCAGCATTTT. Translation gives CAISRDNYQPQHF.

This chain connects TRBV6-5 to TRBJ2-7, with D possibly TRBD1 on 5 matching bases. The germline CDR1 and CDR2 sequences are MNHEY and SVGAGI. Trimming removed 8 bases from V and 2 bases from J, with 10 bases in between. There are 12 residues in the CDR3. CDR3: CASHDRTYEQYF. CDR3 DNA: TGTGCCAGCCACGACAGAACCTACGAGCAGTACTTC.

This clonotype came up a few times. The chain carries TRBV20-1 and TRBJ2-3, with 10 nucleotides matching TRBD1. CDR1 is DFQATT, CDR2 SNEGSKA, per germline (reference sequence). The V gene end was trimmed by 5 bases and the J gene end by 0 bases; junction bases not matched to a gene: 14. The CDR3 totals 18 residues. The CDR3 sequence: CSAEDRGRVGSSTDTQYF. CDR3 sequence (DNA): TGCAGTGCTGAAGACAGGGGGCGGGTGGGATCTAGCACAGATACGCAGTATTTT.

The chain carries TRBV7-2 and TRBJ1-5; possibly TRBD1 for D (5 bases). Germline values: CDR1 SGHTA, CDR2 FQGNSA. The CDR3 consists of 15 residues. V gave up 5 bases and J gave up 6 bases, with 17 bases separating them. The CDR3 sequence is CASSPRGPHIQPQHF. Here the CDR3 DNA reads TGTGCCAGCAGCCCAAGGGGACCCCATATTCAGCCCCAGCATTTT.

This clonotype was seen ten or more times. The J gene is TRBJ1-2, the V gene TRBV28, with D possibly matching TRBD1 (6 bases). The germline V and J ends were trimmed by 6 bases and 4 bases, with 12 bases remaining between them. The V gene's germline CDR1 is MDHEN and CDR2 SYDVKM. This CDR3 is 13 amino acids long. The CDR3: CASSLTGVYGYTF. DNA for the CDR3: TGTGCCAGCAGCTTGACAGGCGTCTATGGCTACACCTTC.

This clonotype was counted only a few times. The V call is TRBV6-2 or TRBV6-3, the J call TRBJ1-1; D not certain. The length of the CDR3 is 16 residues. The V end lost 0 bases, the J end lost 0 bases, and 11 bases lay between the germline ends. Germline values: CDR1 MNHEY, CDR2 SVGEGT. The CDR3: CASSYSMRSMNTEAFF. The CDR3 nucleotides read TGTGCCAGCAGTTACTCGATGCGGTCGATGAACACTGAAGCTTTCTTT.

The chain's CDR3 is CATRLAGFIEQYF. Here the CDR3 DNA reads TGTGCCACCCGACTAGCGGGATTTATAGAGCAGTACTTC. The rearrangement joins TRBV28 to TRBJ2-7, with 11 positions matching TRBD2. From germline, CDR1 is MDHEN and CDR2 SYDVKM. The CDR3 covers 13 residues. Trimming at V came to 10 bases and at J to 7 bases, leaving 9 bases not matched to a gene.

This sequence joins TRBV10-1 and TRBJ2-5, with 10 bases lining up with TRBD2. V lost 5 bases to trimming and J lost 2 bases; unmatched junction nucleotides: 8. Germline V lookup: CDR1 WNHNN, CDR2 SYGVQD (reference sequence). There are 16 residues in the CDR3. For the CDR3, the DNA is TGCGCCAGCAGTCCGGGACTAGCGCGGGATCAAGAGACCCAGTACTTC. Translation gives CASSPGLARDQETQYF.

This clonotype was counted between two and nine times. The rearrangement joins TRBV29-1 to TRBJ2-7, with D possibly matching TRBD2 (6 bases). There are 15 residues in the CDR3. V lost 6 bases to trimming and J lost 2 bases, with 20 bases between them. CDR1 and CDR2 from the germline V gene are SQVTM and ANQGSEA. CDR3 amino acids: CSVRGEAMGPYEQYF. The CDR3 DNA sequence: TGCAGCGTCCGAGGGGAGGCTATGGGGCCCTACGAGCAGTACTTC.

There are a few counts of this clonotype. V usage is TRBV28 and J usage is TRBJ1-2, with TRBD1 identical over 8 bases. After removal of 5 bases from V and 4 bases from J, the junction contained 12 bases not matched to a gene. CDR1 is MDHEN, CDR2 SYDVKM, per germline. The CDR3 is 16 amino acids. The CDR3 protein is CASSPASRGLVYGYTF. DNA for the CDR3: TGTGCCAGCAGTCCCGCCAGCAGGGGGCTGGTCTATGGCTACACCTTC.

The chain employs TRBV24-1 and TRBJ2-5, with D possibly called TRBD1 or TRBD2 (5 bases each). Germline values: CDR1 KGHDR, CDR2 SFDVKD. The V and J ends lost 4 bases and 10 bases respectively, with 18 bases between them. CDR3 length: 14 residues. This chain's CDR3 is CATSEHRDPRHQYF. The CDR3 coding sequence is TGTGCCACCAGTGAACACCGGGACCCTCGACACCAGTACTTC.

This chain joins TRBV4-1 and TRBJ2-5, with D maybe TRBD1 (5 bases). Looked up from germline, CDR1 is MGHRA and CDR2 is YSYEKL. CDR3 length: 15 residues. Trimming removed 5 bases from V and 5 bases from J, with 18 bases in between. CDR3 nucleotides: TGCGCCAGCAGCGGTCCCGGCAGGGTGATGGAGACCCAGTACTTC. Translation: CASSGPGRVMETQYF.

This clonotype was seen a few times. CDR3 nucleotide sequence: TGTGCCAGCAGCTTTATAGGACTAGGGAACGAGCAGTACTTC. Its protein is CASSFIGLGNEQYF. The chain couples TRBV7-9 to TRBJ2-7; 7 positions match TRBD2. V lost 3 bases to trimming and J lost 5 bases; unmatched junction nucleotides: 7. Germline V CDR1 and CDR2: SEHNR, FQNEAQ (reference sequence). This CDR3 contains 14 residues.

The CDR3 spells CASSPKGGANVLTF. The CDR3 nucleotides read TGTGCCAGCAGCCCGAAGGGGGGGGCCAACGTCCTGACTTTC. V is TRBV7-6 and J is TRBJ2-6; weak D call: TRBD1 (5 bases). Trimming took 5 bases from V and 4 from J, leaving 9 bases between them. The CDR3 totals 14 residues. The germline CDR1 and CDR2 sequences are SGHVS and FNYEAQ.

The rearrangement joins TRBV3-1 to TRBJ2-5; D unclear. The CDR3 is 12 amino acids. V shed 4 bases and J shed 14 bases, with 17 bases lying between them. Germline CDR1 is LGHDT and CDR2 is YNNKEL (reference sequence). CDR3 sequence reads: CASSPDSITVYF. CDR3 DNA: TGTGCCAGCAGCCCCGACTCCATCACCGTCTACTTC.

About this clonotype itself: This may arise from a read error, as a much more abundant clone is one base away. V usage is TRBV7-2 and J usage is TRBJ1-5; D is undetermined. CDR1 is SGHTA and CDR2 is FQGNSA in the germline V gene. This CDR3 comprises 16 residues. The CDR3 region is CASSLVSAYSNHPQHF. The CDR3 DNA sequence: TGTGCCAGCAGCTTAGTATCTGCATATAGCAATCATCCCCAGCATTTT. The complete variable domain, with remaining parts taken from reference TRBV7-2 and TRBJ1-5, reads GAGVSQSPSNKVTEKGKDVELRCDPISGHTALYWYRQSLGQGLEFLIYFQGNSAPDKSGLPSDRFSAERTGGSVSTLTIQRTQQEDSAVYLCASSLVSAYSNHPQHFGDGTRLSIL.

The genes are TRBV5-1 and TRBJ2-1, with a tentative D call TRBD2 (6 bases). Germline V gene lookup returns CDR1 SGHRS and CDR2 YFSETQ. The V gene lost 0 bases and the J gene lost 10 bases, with 8 bases spanning the gap. The CDR3 spans 12 residues. CDR3 protein: CASSLAGREQFF. The DNA for the CDR3 is TGCGCCAGCAGCTTGGCGGGGAGGGAGCAGTTCTTC.

Ten or more counts support this clonotype. This CDR3 reads CASSRTSGGDTDTQYF. In DNA, the CDR3 is TGTGCCAGCAGCCGGACTAGCGGGGGGGACACAGATACGCAGTATTTT. J is TRBJ2-3 and V is TRBV4-2, with 15 bases that match TRBD2. This CDR3 has 16 amino acids. Per the germline V gene, CDR1 is LGHNA and CDR2 is YNFKEQ. Trimming removed 4 bases from V and 2 bases from J; junction bases left unmatched: 1.

This clonotype was recorded a few times. The chain has TRBV7-8 and TRBJ2-7, with D perhaps being TRBD1 or TRBD2 (5 bases each). The CDR3 runs 14 residues. Trimming shortened V by 4 bases and J by 7 bases, and 17 bases separated the two germline ends. CDR1 and CDR2 from the germline V gene are SGHVS and FQNEAQ. CDR3 coding DNA: TGTGCCAGCAGCTCCGGGACGGAGGAAGAGGAGCAGTACTTC. Protein: CASSSGTEEEEQYF.

A few counts support this clonotype. The J gene is TRBJ2-1, the V gene TRBV12-3 or TRBV12-4; perhaps D is TRBD1 or TRBD2 (5 bases each). The CDR3 covers 13 residues. Trimming cost V 9 bases and J 10 bases, with 19 bases left between them. CDR3 coding DNA: TGTGCCAGTTGGATTGGGTCGGGGCGAGAGCAGTTCTTC. Protein: CASWIGSGREQFF.